This T cell receptor (beta chain) comes out of a study of blood T cell repertoires in COVID-19. About the study: COVID-19 samples collected from the United States, Italy and Spain covered acute and convalescent phases. Sources were T cells, B-cell-depleted T cells, or PBMCs; the material itself was cDNA or gDNA.

Original analysis: By means of reference gene primer amplification, nucleated cell counts were estimated. Sequencing was performed with immunoSEQ multiplex PCR; in TCRdb, only in-frame clones are kept and a portion is missing. The V and J calls and clone size are taken from that table; D and trimming were inferred from the DNA. The sample lists tens of thousands of clones; 75% to 85% were seen once. The CDR3 loop spans 12 amino acids. Germline CDR1 MNHEY, CDR2 SMNVEV (reference sequence). Trimming stripped 4 bases from V and 5 bases from J, with 9 bases between. The sequence derives from a human donor in a cohort sampled during active COVID-19. Specimen: peripheral blood. The V and J genes are TRBV27 and TRBJ2-7; maybe TRBD2 (5 bases). The chain's CDR3 is CASSSSGNEQYF. The CDR3 bases are TGTGCCAGCAGTTCTTCCGGGAACGAGCAGTACTTC.